The 18 T cell receptor beta chains listed next were all sequenced from one sample in a study of T cells in Graves' hyperthyroidism and ophthalmopathy. RNA transcripts gave rise to amplified TCR beta CDR3 regions. First-round RT-PCR with HTBI primers amplified the TCR CDR3 region. TCRdb re-analysed the multiplex PCR reads in MiXCR, keeping a single row per CDR3 protein. The data hold more than 550,000 distinct CDR3 sequences, with 15% to 20% observed a single time. Sequences were obtained from blood. The receptors shown here come from a woman in her forties or fifties with Graves' hyperthyroidism that later progressed to Graves' ophthalmopathy.

Regarding this clonotype: This may be a read error, as it is one base from a much larger clone. The V and J genes are TRBV11-2 and TRBJ2-1, with D hard to call. CDR3 length: 15 residues. Germline V gene lookup returns CDR1 SGHAT and CDR2 FQNNGV. CDR3 sequence (DNA): TGTGCCAGCAGCCCTCCCCGGCACGCCTACAATGAGCAGCTCTTC. Translation: CASSPPRHAYNEQLF.

Only a few counts were recorded for this clonotype. The chain links TRBV24-1 to TRBJ2-7; D is tentatively TRBD1 or TRBD2 (5 bases each). V lost 3 bases, J lost 5 bases, and 19 bases lay in between. Germline loops: CDR1 KGHDR, CDR2 SFDVKD. The CDR3 is made up of 16 amino acids. This chain's CDR3 is CATSDPSDVGADEQYF. The CDR3, as DNA: TGTGCCACCAGTGATCCCTCCGACGTCGGGGCCGACGAGCAGTACTTC.

V and J are TRBV20-1 and TRBJ1-1; D not resolved. The CDR3 runs 13 residues. Trimming stripped 5 bases from V and 4 bases from J, with 14 bases between. Germline lookup yields CDR1 DFQATT and CDR2 SNEGSKA (reference sequence). The CDR3 is CSALNGPGTEAFF. Here the CDR3 DNA reads TGCAGTGCTCTAAATGGCCCGGGCACTGAAGCTTTCTTT.

The chain carries TRBV7-2 and TRBJ1-5, with TRBD1 matching over 11 bases. Germline trimming cut 1 base from V and 1 base from J; bases unmatched to any gene: 3. Germline V gene data show CDR1 as SGHTA and CDR2 as FQGNSA. This CDR3 has 17 amino acids. The DNA for the CDR3 is TGTGCCAGCAGCTTAGTCGGACAGGGGGCGAGCAATCAGCCCCAGCATTTT. Protein sequence: CASSLVGQGASNQPQHF.

This clonotype was seen ten or more times. The chain carries TRBV18 and TRBJ1-2; possible D gene TRBD1, 5 bases. V lost 4 bases, J lost 4 bases, and 13 bases lay in between. Germline assignment: CDR1 KGHSH and CDR2 LQKENI. CDR3 length: 14 residues. CDR3 sequence reads: CASSLGGVTYGYTF. CDR3 sequence (DNA): TGTGCCAGCTCACTGGGGGGAGTTACCTATGGCTACACCTTC.

The chain joins TRBV6-2 or TRBV6-3 to TRBJ2-6; D uncertain. Trimming left V 2 bases short and J 1 base short, with 9 bases between. Germline-derived CDR1 and CDR2 are MNHEY and SVGEGT. CDR3 length: 16 amino acids. As DNA, the CDR3 is TGTGCCAGCAGTTACACCGCCTCTTCTGGGGCCAACGTCCTGACTTTC. It translates to CASSYTASSGANVLTF.

This clonotype was detected only a few times. The chain couples TRBV7-9 to TRBJ1-2; D is undetermined. V shed 2 bases and J shed 4 bases, with 8 bases lying between them. Germline CDR1 SEHNR, CDR2 FQNEAQ (reference sequence). The CDR3 contains 13 residues. CDR3 region: CASSLNVLYGYTF. In DNA form, the CDR3 reads TGTGCCAGCAGCTTAAACGTCCTCTATGGCTACACCTTC.

This clonotype has only a few counts. Since a much larger clone is just one base distant, this may be a read error. The chain is built from TRBV11-2 and TRBJ1-1; 9 bases are shared with TRBD1. The CDR3 extends over 17 amino acids. Germline V gene lookup returns CDR1 SGHAT and CDR2 FQNNGV. CDR3 amino acids: CASSFWVTGTGNTGAFF. CDR3 sequence (DNA): TGTGCCAGCAGCTTTTGGGTTACCGGGACAGGGAACACTGGAGCTTTCTTT.

This clonotype was seen ten or more times. The rearrangement links TRBV6-1 to TRBJ1-1; no clear D. Trimming left V 6 bases short and J 3 bases short, with 11 bases between. Germline-derived CDR1 and CDR2 are MNHNS and SASEGT. The CDR3 loop spans 13 amino acids. CDR3 protein: CASSGVRDTEAFF. DNA of the CDR3: TGTGCCAGCAGCGGGGTGCGGGACACTGAAGCTTTCTTT.

This clonotype was detected ten times or more. This rearrangement joins TRBV30 to TRBJ1-5, with a possible D match to TRBD1 (5 bases). The CDR3 length is 14 residues. V dropped 2 bases and J dropped 2 bases, with 10 bases sitting between them. CDR1 and CDR2 (germline): GTSNPN, SVGIG (reference sequence). CDR3 bases: TGTGCCTGGAGTCGGGACGTTGGCAATCAGCCCCAGCATTTT. Its translation is CAWSRDVGNQPQHF. Using reference TRBV30 and TRBJ1-5 for the parts outside the CDR3, the full variable domain is SQTIHQWPATLVQPVGSPLSLECTVEGTSNPNLYWYRQAAGRGLQLLFYSVGIGQISSEVPQNLSASRPQDRQFILSSKKLLLSDSGFYLCAWSRDVGNQPQHFGDGTRLSIL.

V usage is TRBV7-8 and J usage is TRBJ2-7; 8 nucleotides align to TRBD2. The junction had 6 bases not matched to a gene; V was cut back by 0 bases and J by 5 bases. The CDR3 length is 15 residues. CDR1 SGHVS and CDR2 FQNEAQ come from the germline V gene. CDR3 DNA: TGTGCCAGCAGCTTAGCCAAAGCGGGAGTCCACGAGCAGTACTTC. Its protein product is CASSLAKAGVHEQYF. Using reference TRBV7-8 and TRBJ2-7 for the parts outside the CDR3, the full variable domain is GAGVSQSPRYKVAKRGQDVALRCDPISGHVSLFWYQQALGQGPEFLTYFQNEAQLDKSGLPSDRFFAERPEGSVSTLKIQRTQQEDSAVYLCASSLAKAGVHEQYFGPGTRLTVT.

This clonotype has ten or more counts. This sequence joins TRBV27 and TRBJ2-1, with TRBD2 matching 7 bases. Germline values: CDR1 MNHEY, CDR2 SMNVEV (reference sequence). The V segment lost 8 bases and the J segment 5 bases; nucleotides outside the gene matches: 15. The CDR3 totals 16 residues. The CDR3 DNA follows: TGTGCCAGCTTTAGCCTAATGGTGGCGGGGGACAATGAGCAGTTCTTC. Its protein product is CASFSLMVAGDNEQFF.

This clonotype was found a few times. This chain links TRBV7-9 with TRBJ1-5, with D possibly being TRBD1 (6 bases). This CDR3 comprises 16 residues. The germline V and J ends were trimmed by 5 bases and 2 bases, with 16 bases remaining between them. Germline CDR1 is SEHNR and CDR2 is FQNEAQ (reference sequence). The CDR3 spells CASSPQGVFGNQPQHF. In DNA form, the CDR3 reads TGTGCCAGCAGCCCACAGGGCGTATTTGGCAATCAGCCCCAGCATTTT.

The chain has TRBV5-5 and TRBJ1-4; TRBD1 might be the D (5 bases). Trimming left V 3 bases short and J 4 bases short, with 10 bases between. CDR1 and CDR2 (germline): SGHKS, YYEKEE (reference sequence). The CDR3 is 14 amino acids. The CDR3 is CASSWRGVNEKLFF. The CDR3 DNA sequence: TGTGCCAGCAGCTGGCGAGGGGTTAATGAAAAACTGTTTTTT.

As for this clonotype: Relative to the germline gene, one junction end is altered; a read error may explain this. The chain combines TRBV10-3 with TRBJ1-6; a weak D match, TRBD1 (5 bases). CDR3 size: 16 residues. Looked up from germline, CDR1 is ENHRY and CDR2 is SYGVKD. The CDR3 sequence is CASSEPYGATRSPLHF. DNA of the CDR3: TGTGCCAGCAGTGAGCCCTACGGGGCAACACGGTCACCCCTCCACTTT.

This clonotype was counted a few times. The chain is built from TRBV13 and TRBJ2-1; 8 nucleotides line up with TRBD2. This CDR3 region has 15 residues. After removal of 5 bases from V and 4 bases from J, the junction contained 7 bases not matched to a gene. Germline CDR1 is PRHDT and CDR2 is FYEKMQ (reference sequence). The CDR3 sequence is CASSHSSGEYNEQFF. As DNA, the CDR3 is TGTGCCAGCAGCCACAGTAGCGGGGAGTACAATGAGCAGTTCTTC. Filled out from reference TRBV13 and TRBJ2-1, the complete variable domain reads AAGVIQSPRHLIKEKRETATLKCYPIPRHDTVYWYQQGPGQDPQFLISFYEKMQSDKGSIPDRFSAQQFSDYHSELNMSSLELGDSALYFCASSHSSGEYNEQFFGPGTRLTVL.

CDR3 protein: CASSPDLNEKLFF. Written as DNA, the CDR3 is TGTGCCAGCAGCCCCGATCTGAATGAAAAACTGTTTTTT. The V and J genes are TRBV6-2 or TRBV6-3 and TRBJ1-4, with D unresolved. CDR1 and CDR2 (germline): MNHEY, SVGEGT. Trimming shortened V by 6 bases and J by 5 bases, and 10 bases separated the two germline ends. The CDR3 length is 13 residues.

The table lists this clonotype with many counts. The chain combines TRBV2 with TRBJ2-1, with 10 bases aligning to TRBD2. V lost 2 bases to trimming and J lost 4 bases; unmatched junction nucleotides: 2. This CDR3 has 15 amino acids. In germline, CDR1 is SNHLY, CDR2 FYNNEI. The chain's CDR3 is CASSENSGGYNEQFF. In nucleotides, the CDR3 is TGTGCCAGCAGTGAAAATAGCGGGGGGTACAATGAGCAGTTCTTC. The full variable domain, rest sourced from reference TRBV2 and TRBJ2-1, is EPEVTQTPSHQVTQMGQEVILRCVPISNHLYFYWYRQILGQKVEFLVSFYNNEISEKSEIFDDQFSVERPDGSNFTLKIRSTKLEDSAMYFCASSENSGGYNEQFFGPGTRLTVL.